This entry is about one TCR beta chain. Its antigen remains undetermined. No qualities accompany the bases; no much larger clone lies one base away. This sample is part of a study of type 1 regulatory T cells (dated by TCRdb to about 2021). About the study as a whole: An in vitro protocol by which a Tr1-enriched, alloantigen-specific CD4 T cell product named T-allo10 was generated was characterized in the study. T-allo10 was being tested clinically in patients with hematological malignancies who were undergoing allogeneic hematopoietic stem cell transplantation.

Sequencing relied on an Illumina MiSeq. Using fastp trimming at Q25 and MiXCR clonotype assembly, TCRdb reanalyzed the public sequencing data and kept in-frame beta chains. For every CDR3 protein sequence, its rows merge into one entry that carries the most common genes and DNA. The sample profile shows some 15,000 distinct CDR3 sequences; roughly 13% of them were found once. The ten largest clones take up 15% to 19% of the sample. The trim is 2 bases for V and 5 bases for J, with a gap of 9 bases between the germline ends. The germline V gene (reference sequence) provides CDR1 SEHNR and CDR2 FQNEAQ. The CDR3, from cysteine to phenylalanine, totals 13 residues. This entry keeps only the CDR3 DNA: 39 bases, framed from base 1.

The source of this sequence is a human donor in good health. The chain was built from TRBV7-9 and TRBJ1-1, with the identity of the D gene unclear. The sample taken for sequencing was cultured T cells, either the whole culture or a sorted T cell fraction (not recorded which). Here is the DNA: TGTGCCAGCAGCTTAATAGGTACAACTGAAGCTTTCTTT. This sequence encodes CASSLIGTTEAFF. The full variable domain, completed from the reference TRBV7-9 and TRBJ1-1 proteins outside the CDR3, reads DTGVSQNPRHKITKRGQNVTFRCDPISEHNRLYWYRQTLGQGPEFLTYFQNEAQLEKSRLLSDRFSAERPKGSFSTLEIQRTEQGDSAMYLCASSLIGTTEAFFGQGTRLTVV.